This is a list of T cell receptor beta chains from one sample in a study of blood T cell repertoires in COVID-19. Libraries were prepared by immunoSEQ multiplex PCR; TCRdb keeps only in-frame clonotypes and omits some of them. There are about 240,000 clones in the sample; 85% occur only once, and less than 6.5% lies in the top ten. The sequenced sample was peripheral blood. These receptors were obtained from a man aged 50 or older with COVID-19, enrolled during active disease. Each CDR3 is given with its conserved first and last residue. Each record gives: clone size, V gene, D gene, J gene, CDR3 DNA, CDR3 protein. D genes are given only for firm matches. Size is stated for part of the rows, as once, few or many counts, or as a class when the clone is expanded.

>-|TRBV27|-|TRBJ1-5
TGTGCCAGCAGTTGGCAGGGATTCAGCAATCAGCCCCAGCATTTT
CASSWQGFSNQPQHF
>-|TRBV15|-|TRBJ2-2
TGTGCCACCAGCAGAGTTCACAGGGTATCCCCCGGGGAGCTGTTTTTT
CATSRVHRVSPGELFF
>-|TRBV5-5|TRBD1|TRBJ2-7
TGTGCCAGCAGCTTGTTCCACCGGGACAGCAATACCTACGAGCAGTACTTC
CASSLFHRDSNTYEQYF
>-|TRBV2|TRBD1|TRBJ2-7
TGTGCCAGCACCGCGGACAGGACAACCTACGAGCAGTACTTC
CASTADRTTYEQYF
>few|TRBV5-1|-|TRBJ1-2
TGCGCCAGCAGCTTGGCCAGCGCAGGGGATGGCTACACCTTC
CASSLASAGDGYTF
>few|TRBV6-5|TRBD1|TRBJ2-7
TGTGCCAGCAGTTACGGGACAGGGGTGAACGAGCAGTACTTC
CASSYGTGVNEQYF
>-|TRBV11-3|-|TRBJ2-1
TGTGCCAGCAGCCAGGGCCGCTCCTACAATGAGCAGTTCTTC
CASSQGRSYNEQFF
>-|TRBV11-2|-|TRBJ2-5
TGTGCCAGCAGCCCACTTCCACAAGAGACCCAGTACTTC
CASSPLPQETQYF
>-|TRBV10-3|-|TRBJ2-5
TGTGCCACCGGCCGGGGGTACCAAGAGACCCAGTACTTC
CATGRGYQETQYF
>once|TRBV5-1|TRBD1|TRBJ2-7
TGCGCCAGCATGCGACCCGGGACAGGGTCGTCGGAGCAGTACTTC
CASMRPGTGSSEQYF
>-|TRBV2|-|TRBJ2-7
TGTGCCAGCAAAGGCAGGAACTCCTACGAGCAGTACTTC
CASKGRNSYEQYF
>-|TRBV9|-|TRBJ1-2
TGTGCCAGCAGCGCTCTCAGGGGTCCGGAAGGCTACACCTTC
CASSALRGPEGYTF
>once|TRBV7-9|-|TRBJ2-4
TGTGCCAGCAGCTTACGTGTAGCCAAAAACATTCAGTACTTC
CASSLRVAKNIQYF
>-|TRBV11-2|TRBD1|TRBJ2-3
TGTGCCAGCAGCCCTGGGACAGGGACCATTATTACGCAGTATTTT
CASSPGTGTIITQYF
>-|TRBV3-1/TRBV3-2|-|TRBJ2-7
TGTGCCAGCAGCCAAGTCGGAGGGGGGGTCTCCTACGAGCAGTACTTC
CASSQVGGGVSYEQYF
>-|TRBV4-3|-|TRBJ2-2
TGCGCCAGCAGCCAACTATTAAGGAGTTGGGAGCTGTTTTTT
CASSQLLRSWELFF
>few|TRBV3-1/TRBV3-2|TRBD2|TRBJ2-3
TGTGCCAGCAGCCTACCGGGACTAACCAGCACAGATACGCAGTATTTT
CASSLPGLTSTDTQYF
>-|TRBV3-1/TRBV3-2|-|TRBJ1-6
TGTGCCAGCAGCCAAGTAGGCCAGGGTGATTCACCCCTCCACTTT
CASSQVGQGDSPLHF
>-|TRBV4-3|TRBD1|TRBJ1-2
TGCGCCAGCAGCCGAGGCGGGGACAGTAACTATGGCTACACCTTC
CASSRGGDSNYGYTF
>-|TRBV27|-|TRBJ2-7
TGTGCCAGCAGTCTGTTGGGGGGCGAGCAGTACTTC
CASSLLGGEQYF
>-|TRBV5-1|-|TRBJ2-2
TGCGCCAGCAGCTTGGCCAGGGTTGTGGACACCGGGGAGCTGTTTTTT
CASSLARVVDTGELFF
>-|TRBV6-2/TRBV6-3|TRBD2|TRBJ2-2
TGTGCCAGCAGTCTTAGCGGGGGGGCCCTCACCGGGGAGCTGTTTTTT
CASSLSGGALTGELFF
>-|TRBV7-9|-|TRBJ1-2
TGTGCCAGCAGTTTTTCGTCGAACTATGGCTACACCTTC
CASSFSSNYGYTF
>-|TRBV28|-|TRBJ1-2
TGTGCCAGCAGCCGTAATAACCAGGGTCTTGGCTACACCTTC
CASSRNNQGLGYTF
>once|TRBV27|TRBD1|TRBJ2-7
TGTGCCAGCAGTTATAACAGGGGGCGCGAGCAGTACTTC
CASSYNRGREQYF
>-|TRBV29-1|-|TRBJ1-2
TGCAGCGTTGAGTCCTTAGCTAACTATGGCTACACCTTC
CSVESLANYGYTF
>once|TRBV7-3|-|TRBJ1-1
TGTGCCAGCAGCTTAATCCCAGGGGAAGGTGAAGCTTTCTTT
CASSLIPGEGEAFF